The T cell receptor (beta chain) described here comes from a study of T cells in tuberculosis (dated 2018 in TCRdb). Broadly, across the study: To characterize T cells specific for the mycobacterial lipid antigen glucose monomycolate (GMM), the study used CD1B tetramers together with high-throughput TCR immunosequencing. With 9 to 11 people per group, a South African clinical cohort compared IGRA-negative adolescents, IGRA-positive adolescents with latent tuberculosis, and adults with active tuberculosis. General study outcomes and caveats: Smaller NN-distances were partly driven by shorter CDR3-alpha lengths in active tuberculosis patients, and statistical significance was not reached for the TCR-beta difference. Clinical samples were selected based on the availability of cryopreserved specimens, with adults included as active tuberculosis cases and adolescents included as controls. With the diverse GMM-specific repertoire as input, a classifier achieved under 90% accuracy (AUROC about 0.9), whereas GEM motif frequencies as input gave 70% accuracy. Active tuberculosis TCR-alpha repertoires showed smaller mean NN-distances to GMM-specific TCRs than IGRA-negative controls, suggesting clonal expansion of these TCRs.

At study entry, adolescents were screened for latent tuberculosis infection by tuberculin skin test and QuantiFERON-TB GOLD In-Tube IGRA. Immunosequencing was performed on unsorted cryopreserved PBMC, with roughly 100,000 T cells per clinical donor covered on average. Eleven high schools in the Worcester region of the Western Cape, South Africa, served as enrollment sites for adolescents aged 12 to 18 years. About ten M. tuberculosis-infected adolescents and roughly ten uninfected adolescents, matched for age and sex, were selected. PBMC from adolescents were isolated by density centrifugation from freshly drawn heparinized blood and then cryopreserved. The immunoSEQ multiplex PCR assay was used to generate TCR libraries, with TCR-beta and/or TCR-alpha/delta assays applied to each sample. The amplified TCR libraries were sequenced using the Illumina high-throughput platform. Per the authors' processing: Clustering and dimensionality reduction relied on pairwise TCRdist distances among GMM-specific receptors from T cells that were either sorted ex vivo or expanded in vitro. Each clinical repertoire was scored by mean NN-distance, the average TCRdist to the nearest 10% of tetramer-positive reference sequences. To compute GEM TCR motif frequency, the fraction of unique TCRs matching known GEM sequences by V/J usage and CDR3 length was calculated. Active tuberculosis was classified by linear discriminant analysis with leave-one-out cross-validation, implemented in scikit-learn. Not all clones reach the TCRdb copy of this immuneACCESS table, which keeps in-frame sequences only. Checked studies attribute under half of the gap to unresolved V genes and leave the rest unexplained. V, J and clone size were drawn from that table, and D and trimming were deduced from the DNA. This sample comprises about 25,000 clones, about 92% of them detected only once. Under 20% of the sample rests with the top ten.

Taken from cysteine to phenylalanine, the CDR3 has 14 residues. The CDR3 DNA has 42 bases and is translated from base 1. The germline V gene gives CDR1 as SNHLY and CDR2 as FYNNEI. Deletion took 3 bases off V and 1 base off J, with a span of 8 bases between the germline ends. With respect to this clone: Its cognate antigen has yet to be identified. No much larger clone is present one base from it, and per-base qualities are unavailable.

The chain joins TRBV2 to TRBJ2-3; the D gene is possibly TRBD2, with 5 bases matching. The sequence was collected from a donor aged 10-29 years with latent tuberculosis or without tuberculosis infection. Some clones in this sample may be carry-over from other donors' samples. The sequenced material came from PBMCs. The sequenced DNA is TGTGCCAGCAGTGAGAGAGGGCGCACAGATACGCAGTATTTT. Translated, this is CASSERGRTDTQYF.